The present TCR beta chain was sequenced within a study of siplizumab effects on memory and regulatory T cells. The study assayed 90,000 to 100,000 TCR templates per sample. Assay used: immunoSEQ multiplex PCR; TCRdb lists only in-frame clones, some missing. The sample has around 78,000 clones, roughly 89% seen once; the top ten hold over 25%. Germline CDR1 reads MDHEN; CDR2 reads SYDVKM. V lost 5 bases, J lost 9 bases, and 14 bases stayed unmatched. The CDR3 is 16 amino acids. Comment on this clone: As yet, its antigen is unknown.

Study-wide results and caveats: Naive T cells seemed more diverse than memory cells and seemed major alloresponse contributors.

This sequence was found in a human donor in good health. The V and J genes are TRBV28 and TRBJ1-5, with 9 positions matching TRBD1. The sequencing sample was made of CD8+ T cells sorted from blood. CDR3 DNA: TGTGCCAGCAGTCCACGATGGACAGGGGATTCGCGGCCCCAGCATTTT. Translated: CASSPRWTGDSRPQHF. Full variable domain (remainder filled in from reference TRBV28 and TRBJ1-5): DVKVTQSSRYLVKRTGEKVFLECVQDMDHENMFWYRQDPGLGLRLIYFSYDVKMKEKGDIPEGYSVSREKKERFSLILESASTNQTSMYLCASSPRWTGDSRPQHFGDGTRLSIL.